This T cell receptor (beta chain) was retrieved from a study of shared clonotypes between healthy human individuals. Broader study findings: Sequencing depth was expected to influence donor clonotype sharing.

Using immunoSEQ multiplex PCR, the repertoire was profiled, and TCRdb retains in-frame clones only, with some absent. The sample lists hundreds of thousands of clones; about 82% were seen once. This CDR3 has 13 amino acids. Between the trimmed V and J ends, which lost 10 bases and 3 bases, there was a span of 12 bases. Per the germline V gene, CDR1 is MNHEY and CDR2 is SVGAGI. A single count supports this clone. Its matching antigen is unknown. Sequencing input: PBMCs. This TCR was recovered from a woman in her thirties or forties in good health. Some clones in this sample may be carry-over from other donors' samples. The chain combines TRBV6-5 with TRBJ2-2; perhaps TRBD2 as D (6 bases). The CDR3 loop reads CATRGFYTGELFF. Here the CDR3 DNA reads TGTGCCACCCGGGGGTTTTACACCGGGGAGCTGTTTTTT.